This T cell receptor (beta chain) was obtained from a study of human T cells and chemical hapten exposure (dated by TCRdb to about 2021). Describing the broader study: For sensitization, 2% DPC in acetone was applied to an approximately 2 cm by approximately 2 cm area of upper inner arm skin. This study followed changes in the peripheral blood TCR repertoire in vivo during primary and secondary sensitization of alopecia patients to the hapten diphenylcyclopropenone (DPC). Throughout the roughly 25-week study period, patients were also given weekly therapeutic DPC doses on the scalp. Blood samples were taken from patients before sensitization (week 0) and then at 2, 6 and about 24 weeks after DPC sensitization. For TCR sequencing, blood came from over 25 alopecia patients at anywhere from one to four time points (pre-sensitization, 2, 6 and 24 weeks). The patient cohort, mostly female, included alopecia areata with under or over 50% scalp involvement, alopecia totalis and alopecia universalis. Patch testing was performed on the upper back with Finn chambers containing 0.01% DPC, and the patch tests were scored after 6 days according to International Contact Dermatitis Research Group standards. The libraries were sequenced as a pool, and the TCR yield per sample differed mostly because of small variations in library volumes within the pool.

The meaning of the sample's time point label: patch test 3, about 24 weeks after DPC sensitization. Sample treatment or condition, as interpreted from the label and publication: therapeutic diphenylcyclopropenone sensitization with weekly scalp DPC. At every patch-test visit, the blood draw took place before the patch test was put on. Eligible patients were aged 18 to 70, diagnosed with alopecia, deemed suitable for DPC therapy, and excluded if pregnant. Total RNA was extracted from unfractionated whole blood that had been collected in Tempus Blood RNA tubes. The library was built by means of RACE. The data were produced on a NextSeq 500. During library preparation, unique molecular identifiers were attached to individual cDNA molecules so that TCRs could be counted in a quantitative, reproducible way. Both TCR alpha and TCR beta chains were sequenced from each blood RNA sample. The published analysis was carried out like this. Samples had a median of 95,638 TCRs, with a range from roughly 23,224 to 700,000. The Decombinator software suite was used to annotate the V, J and CDR3 of the TCR reads. Every sample was subsampled to the same number of TCRs (28,000) for the PS versus PT1 abundance plots. TCRs were defined as expanded if absent before sensitization and observed at least eight times at the 2-week time point. TCRdb passed the public sequencing reads through fastp at Q25 and MiXCR, retaining productive beta sequences. A single entry per CDR3 protein holds the most common genes and DNA from its merged rows. For this entry, the V and J calls and clone size follow TCRdb and not the study's own pipeline. In all, the sample holds tens of thousands of distinct CDR3 sequences, and over 10% of those were seen once. The ten largest clones add up to roughly 2.3% of the sample.

Overall results and qualifications from the work: Patch test score was positively correlated with the number of PT1 expanded TCRs, with significance at thresholds 8, 16 and 32 but not at 4. Repeated subsampling changed both the strength of the expansion versus patch-test correlation and the threshold at which the correlation became significant. No change with DPC sensitization was found in the number of TCRs above 1 in 1000 frequency, and no evidence of global repertoire structure alterations was found. All patients had alopecia, a presumed autoimmune disease, so their immune response might differ from that of healthy individuals. Expanded TCRs formed significantly more large CDR3 similarity clusters than pre-sensitization or healthy control sets, consistent with antigen-driven responses.

The CDR3 starts with the cysteine, ends with the phenylalanine, and has 15 residues. Of the read, only the CDR3 DNA is kept; its 45 bases are in frame from base 1. The CDR1 and CDR2 encoded by the germline V gene (reference sequence) are SEHNR and FQNEAQ. The junction shows trimming of 5 bases on V and 4 bases on J, plus 15 bases between the germline ends. Of note for this clonotype: Its antigen is not yet known. No quality values exist for individual bases; no much larger clone is one base distant.

This clonotype was sampled from a man aged 25-40 years with alopecia areata. Some clones in this sample may be carry-over from other donors' samples. Source: whole blood, taken in connection with sensitization to the hapten diphenylcyclopropenone (DPC). The chain links TRBV7-9 with TRBJ2-4; the D gene is possibly TRBD2, with 6 bases matching. The DNA sequence is given as TGTGCCAGCAGCGGGGAGGCAGGGATGAAAAACATTCAGTACTTC. This codes for CASSGEAGMKNIQYF.